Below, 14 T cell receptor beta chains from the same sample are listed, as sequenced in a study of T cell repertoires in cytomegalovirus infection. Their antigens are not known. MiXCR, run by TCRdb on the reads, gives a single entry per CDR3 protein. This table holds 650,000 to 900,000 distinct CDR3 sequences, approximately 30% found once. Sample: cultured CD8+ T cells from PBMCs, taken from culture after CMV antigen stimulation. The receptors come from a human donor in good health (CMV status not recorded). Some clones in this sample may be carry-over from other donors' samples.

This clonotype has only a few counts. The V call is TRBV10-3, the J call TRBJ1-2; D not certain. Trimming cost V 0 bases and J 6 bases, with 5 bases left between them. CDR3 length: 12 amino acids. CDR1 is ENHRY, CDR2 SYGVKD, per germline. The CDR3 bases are TGTGCCATCAGTGAGTCGGTTGATGGCTACACCTTC. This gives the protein CAISESVDGYTF.

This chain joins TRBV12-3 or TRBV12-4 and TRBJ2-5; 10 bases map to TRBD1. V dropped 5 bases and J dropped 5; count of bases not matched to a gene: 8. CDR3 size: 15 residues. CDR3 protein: CASSRDRGLGETQYF. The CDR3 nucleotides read TGTGCCAGCAGTCGCGACAGGGGGCTTGGGGAGACCCAGTACTTC.

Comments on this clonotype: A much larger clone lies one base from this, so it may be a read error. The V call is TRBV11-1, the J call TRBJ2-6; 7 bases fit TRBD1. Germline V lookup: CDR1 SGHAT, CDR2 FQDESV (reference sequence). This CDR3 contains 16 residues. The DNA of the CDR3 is TGTGCCAGCAGCGGGGACAGAAGCTCTGGGGCCAGCGTCCTGACTTTC. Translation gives CASSGDRSSGASVLTF.

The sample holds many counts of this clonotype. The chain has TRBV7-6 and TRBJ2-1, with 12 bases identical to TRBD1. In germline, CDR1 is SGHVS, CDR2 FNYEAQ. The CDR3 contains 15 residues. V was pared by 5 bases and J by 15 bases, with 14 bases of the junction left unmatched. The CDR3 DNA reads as TGTGCCAGCAGCCGAGGGACAGGGGGCGGTAGGGGCCTGTTCTTC. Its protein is CASSRGTGGGRGLFF.

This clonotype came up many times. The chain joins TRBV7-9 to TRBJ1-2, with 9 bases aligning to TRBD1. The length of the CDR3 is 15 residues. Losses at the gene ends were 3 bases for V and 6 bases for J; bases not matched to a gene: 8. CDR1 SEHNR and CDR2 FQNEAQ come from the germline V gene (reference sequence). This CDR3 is CASSLPGQGMNGYTF. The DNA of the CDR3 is TGTGCCAGCAGCTTGCCGGGACAGGGCATGAATGGCTACACCTTC.

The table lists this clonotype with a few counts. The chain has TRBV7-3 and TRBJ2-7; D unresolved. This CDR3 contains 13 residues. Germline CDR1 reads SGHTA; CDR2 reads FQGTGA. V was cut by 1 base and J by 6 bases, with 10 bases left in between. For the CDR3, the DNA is TGTGCCAGCAGCTTAAGTCCCTACTCCGAGCAGTACGTC. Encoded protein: CASSLSPYSEQYV.

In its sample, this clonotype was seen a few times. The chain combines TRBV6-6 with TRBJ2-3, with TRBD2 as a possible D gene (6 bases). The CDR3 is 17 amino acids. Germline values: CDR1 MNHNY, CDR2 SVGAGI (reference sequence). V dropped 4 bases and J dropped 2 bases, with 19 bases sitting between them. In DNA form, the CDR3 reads TGTGCCAGCAGTTTGGGGTCGGGAGACTCTCACACAGATACGCAGTATTTT. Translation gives CASSLGSGDSHTDTQYF.

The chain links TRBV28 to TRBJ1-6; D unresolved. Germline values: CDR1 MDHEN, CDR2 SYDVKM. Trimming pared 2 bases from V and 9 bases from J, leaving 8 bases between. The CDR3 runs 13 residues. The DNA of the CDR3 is TGTGCCAGCAGTTTAGGGCCTAGTTCACCCCTCCACTTT. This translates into CASSLGPSSPLHF.

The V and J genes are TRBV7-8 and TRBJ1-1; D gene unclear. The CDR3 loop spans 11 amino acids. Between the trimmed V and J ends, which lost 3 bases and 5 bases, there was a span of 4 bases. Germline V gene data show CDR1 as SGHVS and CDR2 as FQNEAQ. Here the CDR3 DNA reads TGTGCCAGCAGCTTCCTAACTGAAGCTTTCTTT. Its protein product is CASSFLTEAFF.

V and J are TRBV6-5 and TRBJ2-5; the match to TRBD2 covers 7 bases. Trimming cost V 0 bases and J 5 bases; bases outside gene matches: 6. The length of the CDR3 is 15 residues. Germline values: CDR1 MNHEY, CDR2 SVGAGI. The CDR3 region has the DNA TGTGCCAGCAGTTACTCGCAATTGGGAGGGGAGACCCAGTACTTC. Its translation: CASSYSQLGGETQYF.

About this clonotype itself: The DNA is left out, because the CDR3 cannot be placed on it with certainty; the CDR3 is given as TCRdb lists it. The CDR3 here is CISVPEGHSYEQYV. The chain carries TRBV7-5 and TRBJ2-7. TRBV7-5 is marked as a pseudogene. 14 amino acids form the CDR3, both terminal residues included.

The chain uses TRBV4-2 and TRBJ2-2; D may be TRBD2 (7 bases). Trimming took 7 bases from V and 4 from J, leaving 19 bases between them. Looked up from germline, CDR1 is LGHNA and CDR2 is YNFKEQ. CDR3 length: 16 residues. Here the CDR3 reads CASTPRGGDFTGELFF. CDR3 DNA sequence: TGTGCCAGCACCCCGAGGGGGGGCGATTTCACCGGGGAGCTGTTTTTT.

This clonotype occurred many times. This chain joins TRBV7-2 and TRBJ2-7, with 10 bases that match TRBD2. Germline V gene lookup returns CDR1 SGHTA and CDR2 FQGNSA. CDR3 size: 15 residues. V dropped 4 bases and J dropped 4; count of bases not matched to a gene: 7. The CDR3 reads CASSSPASGRYEQYV. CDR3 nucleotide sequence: TGTGCCAGCAGCTCCCCGGCTAGCGGGAGATACGAGCAGTACGTC.

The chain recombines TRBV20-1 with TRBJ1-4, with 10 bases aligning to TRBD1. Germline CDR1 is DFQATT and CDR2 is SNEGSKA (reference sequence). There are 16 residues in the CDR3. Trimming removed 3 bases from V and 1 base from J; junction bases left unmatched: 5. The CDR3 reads CSARDGQGGTNEKLFF. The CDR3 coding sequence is TGCAGTGCTAGGGACGGACAGGGGGGAACTAATGAAAAACTGTTTTTT.